Listed here are 30 T cell receptor beta chains from one sample, sequenced in a study of T cells in Graves' hyperthyroidism and ophthalmopathy. What was amplified from RNA transcripts were TCR beta CDR3 regions. When the TCR CDR3 underwent first-round RT-PCR, the HTBI primer set was used. MiXCR was run by TCRdb on the multiplex PCR reads, yielding one entry per CDR3 protein. The sample has 700,000 or so distinct CDR3 sequences; around 15% are singletons. Sequenced: blood. These receptors were taken from a man aged 18 to 30 with Graves' hyperthyroidism.

On this clonotype itself: A much more abundant neighbour one base away suggests this may be a read error. The J gene is TRBJ2-3, the V gene TRBV6-1; perhaps TRBD2 as D (6 bases). The germline gives CDR1 MNHNS, CDR2 SASEGT. CDR3 size: 15 residues. This CDR3 is CAGSEISGRGNTQYF. The CDR3 DNA follows: TGTGCCGGCAGTGAAATTAGCGGCCGGGGGAATACGCAGTATTTT.

This clonotype has just a few counts. The chain is built from TRBV11-3 and TRBJ1-4; a possible D gene is TRBD1 (6 bases). This CDR3 has 15 amino acids. The germline CDR1 and CDR2 sequences are SGHNT and YENEEA. V lost 2 bases and J 2 bases, leaving 9 bases between the germline ends. CDR3 sequence: CASSLSTGTNEKLFF. The CDR3, as DNA: TGTGCCAGCAGCTTATCCACAGGGACTAATGAAAAACTGTTTTTT. The variable domain in full, with the rest retrieved from reference TRBV11-3 and TRBJ1-4, is EAGVVQSPRYKIIEKKQPVAFWCNPISGHNTLYWYLQNLGQGPELLIRYENEEAVDDSQLPKDRFSAERLKGVDSTLKIQPAELGDSAVYLCASSLSTGTNEKLFFGSGTQLSVL.

This chain uses TRBV28 with TRBJ2-7; the D gene is possibly TRBD2 (5 bases). Between the trimmed V and J ends, which lost 3 bases and 4 bases, there was a span of 19 bases. The CDR3 spans 16 residues. Germline V gives CDR1 MDHEN, CDR2 SYDVKM. CDR3 DNA: TGTGCCAGCAGTTTTAATAAGGCTAGCCGCGGGTACGAGCAGTACTTC. It translates to CASSFNKASRGYEQYF.

V is TRBV10-3 and J is TRBJ2-1; 8 bases line up with TRBD2. The length of the CDR3 is 14 residues. The germline CDR1 and CDR2 sequences are ENHRY and SYGVKD. The V and J ends lost 6 bases and 3 bases, in that order; junction bases with no gene match: 4. In nucleotides, the CDR3 is TGTGCCATCAGCGGGGGGGATGGCTACAATGAGCAGTTCTTC. Translating gives CAISGGDGYNEQFF.

The V gene is TRBV19, the J gene TRBJ1-2, with TRBD1 identical over 7 bases. Trimming took 2 bases from V and 3 from J; bases not matched to a gene: 6. Germline CDR1 LNHDA, CDR2 SQIVND (reference sequence). CDR3 size: 15 residues. CDR3 protein: CASSIWDSLDYGYTF. CDR3 nucleotide sequence: TGTGCCAGTAGTATATGGGACAGTCTGGACTATGGCTACACCTTC.

This rearrangement joins TRBV10-3 to TRBJ2-2; 12 bases are shared with TRBD2. This CDR3 has 21 residues. CDR1 ENHRY and CDR2 SYGVKD come from the germline V gene. The junction had 19 bases not matched to a gene; V was cut back by 2 bases and J by 6 bases. The CDR3 loop is CAISETTSGSSLDFVAGELFF. Written as DNA, the CDR3 is TGTGCCATCAGTGAGACGACTAGCGGGAGTTCTTTAGATTTCGTGGCCGGGGAGCTGTTTTTT.

The chain recombines TRBV27 with TRBJ1-5; D unresolved. Germline V CDR1 and CDR2: MNHEY, SMNVEV (reference sequence). V shed 2 bases and J shed 6 bases, with 8 bases lying between them. The CDR3 totals 13 residues. CDR3 residues: CASSLSWGQPQHF. The CDR3 DNA reads as TGTGCCAGCAGTTTAAGTTGGGGTCAGCCCCAGCATTTT.

Many counts were recorded for this clonotype. The chain recombines TRBV2 with TRBJ2-5, with 9 bases fitting TRBD2. V was pared by 1 base and J by 4 bases, with 7 bases of the junction left unmatched. The CDR3 loop spans 16 amino acids. The germline CDR1 and CDR2 sequences are SNHLY and FYNNEI. Here the CDR3 reads CASSEVAGVAGETQYF. CDR3 nucleotides: TGTGCCAGCAGTGAAGTAGCGGGAGTGGCAGGAGAGACCCAGTACTTC.

This chain joins TRBV25-1 and TRBJ1-4; D is uncertain. Germline-derived CDR1 and CDR2 are MGHDK and SYGVNS. Trimming shortened V by 3 bases and J by 0 bases, and 17 bases separated the two germline ends. The CDR3 contains 18 residues. Here the CDR3 DNA reads TGTGCCAGCAGTGAGCTAAAGGGCCTGATTTCAACTAATGAAAAACTGTTTTTT. Its translation is CASSELKGLISTNEKLFF.

The genes are TRBV14 and TRBJ2-1; D is possibly TRBD1 (5 bases). V lost 0 bases, J lost 2 bases, and 14 bases lay in between. The CDR3 runs 17 residues. From germline, CDR1 is SGHDN and CDR2 FVKESK. CDR3 nucleotides: TGTGCCAGCAGCCAAGACCTCAGGGTAGCAGCCTACAATGAGCAGTTCTTC. Amino acid sequence: CASSQDLRVAAYNEQFF. Looking up the rest from reference TRBV14 and TRBJ2-1 gives the full variable domain: EAGVTQFPSHSVIEKGQTVTLRCDPISGHDNLYWYRRVMGKEIKFLLHFVKESKQDESGMPNNRFLAERTGGTYSTLKVQPAELEDSGVYFCASSQDLRVAAYNEQFFGPGTRLTVL.

This CDR3 reads CASSVSIGATGKGSTGELFF. CDR3 DNA: TGTGCCAGCAGCGTTTCCATCGGGGCAACGGGAAAAGGGAGCACCGGGGAGCTGTTTTTT. The chain links TRBV4-2 to TRBJ2-2; D is perhaps TRBD1 or TRBD2 (5 bases each). V was trimmed by 5 bases and J by 4 bases, leaving 29 bases between them. Germline V gene sequence: CDR1 LGHNA, CDR2 YNFKEQ. The CDR3 consists of 20 residues.

This clonotype appeared many times. The chain is built from TRBV28 and TRBJ1-5, with no clear D. This CDR3 comprises 15 residues. The germline V and J ends were trimmed by 3 bases and 3 bases, with 12 bases remaining between them. Germline V gene data show CDR1 as MDHEN and CDR2 as SYDVKM. The chain's CDR3 is CASSLIGPINQPQHF. In nucleotides, the CDR3 is TGTGCCAGCAGTTTGATCGGGCCGATCAATCAGCCCCAGCATTTT.

This chain links TRBV5-6 with TRBJ2-1, with D perhaps TRBD1 or TRBD2 (6 bases each). Trimming removed 0 bases from V and 7 bases from J, with 11 bases in between. This CDR3 is built from 14 residues. Germline-derived CDR1 and CDR2 are SGHDT and YYEEEE. The CDR3 loop is CASSLGRGVNEQFF. As DNA, the CDR3 is TGTGCCAGCAGCTTGGGTAGGGGGGTAAATGAGCAGTTCTTC.

This clonotype was recorded a few times. This may arise from a read error, as a much more abundant clone is one base away. The conserved phenylalanine or tryptophan is not found at the CDR3 terminus, so this likely reflects a read error. The chain joins TRBV11-2 to TRBJ2-7; no firm D call. Germline CDR1 is SGHAT and CDR2 is FQNNGV. Deletions cut 4 bases from V and 2 bases from J, with 12 bases between. The CDR3 is made up of 14 amino acids. CDR3 DNA: TGTGCCAGCAGCTCCTCGACGGGTACCTACGAGCAGTACCTC. It is translated as CASSSSTGTYEQYL.

Regarding this clonotype: This could be a read error, since a much larger clone is one nucleotide away. V is TRBV24-1 and J is TRBJ1-2; possibly TRBD1 for D (5 bases). Between the trimmed V and J ends, which lost 3 bases and 7 bases, there was a span of 17 bases. The CDR3 runs 15 residues. CDR1 KGHDR and CDR2 SFDVKD come from the germline V gene. The CDR3 DNA sequence: TGTGCCACCAGTGATCCTGGACGGGGGGACGGTGGCTACACCTTC. Translated: CATSDPGRGDGGYTF.

The V gene is TRBV7-2, the J gene TRBJ2-4; tentative D call: TRBD1 (5 bases). Germline-derived CDR1 and CDR2 are SGHTA and FQGNSA. The V and J ends lost 4 bases and 7 bases respectively, with 5 bases between them. This CDR3 spans 11 amino acids. The CDR3 bases are TGTGCCAGCAGCTCAGGGAACATTCAGTACTTC. Translated: CASSSGNIQYF.

The gene calls are TRBV29-1 and TRBJ2-3; D perhaps matches TRBD1 (5 bases). The CDR3 is 14 amino acids. Germline values: CDR1 SQVTM, CDR2 ANQGSEA. V gave up 1 base and J gave up 7 bases, with 15 bases separating them. The CDR3 here is CSVEGRVAANTQYF. The CDR3 DNA is TGCAGCGTTGAAGGCAGGGTTGCGGCAAATACGCAGTATTTT.

This clonotype was counted between two and nine times. The chain links TRBV5-1 to TRBJ1-6; 8 bases align to TRBD1. The germline gives CDR1 SGHRS, CDR2 YFSETQ. The junction had 5 bases not matched to a gene; V was cut back by 4 bases and J by 5 bases. CDR3 size: 15 residues. In DNA, the CDR3 is TGCGCCAGCAGCACGCAGGGGGCGGATAATTCACCCCTCCACTTT. The encoded protein is CASSTQGADNSPLHF.

V usage is TRBV20-1 and J usage is TRBJ2-7; D is unclear. The CDR3 runs to 12 residues. V was trimmed by 4 bases and J by 2 bases, leaving 9 bases between them. Germline CDR1 reads DFQATT; CDR2 reads SNEGSKA (reference sequence). The DNA of the CDR3 is TGCAGTGCTACCACAGAGACCTACGAGCAGTACTTC. Translated, it gives CSATTETYEQYF.

The chain employs TRBV7-2 and TRBJ1-1, with a weak D call TRBD1 (6 bases). V dropped 5 bases and J dropped 3 bases, with 16 bases sitting between them. Germline CDR1 is SGHTA and CDR2 is FQGNSA. The CDR3 contains 15 residues. In DNA form, the CDR3 reads TGTGCCAGCAGCCCAGCCCGGGGGCTCGACACTGAAGCTTTCTTT. Translation: CASSPARGLDTEAFF.

The chain carries TRBV20-1 and TRBJ2-2, with 7 positions matching TRBD1. The CDR3 runs to 13 residues. Losses at the gene ends were 6 bases for V and 3 bases for J; bases not matched to a gene: 4. The germline CDR1 and CDR2 sequences are DFQATT and SNEGSKA (reference sequence). The CDR3 sequence is CSALQGHTGELFF. CDR3 bases: TGCAGTGCACTACAGGGGCACACCGGGGAGCTGTTTTTT.

This clonotype was detected only a few times. This chain links TRBV20-1 with TRBJ2-7; 8 bases line up with TRBD2. Looked up from germline, CDR1 is DFQATT and CDR2 is SNEGSKA (reference sequence). V was clipped by 5 bases and J by 0 bases; unmatched bases: 6. CDR3 length equals 14 residues. The CDR3 nucleotides are TGCAGTGCTCCCAGCGGGGGCCGCTCCTACGAGCAGTACTTC. It specifies CSAPSGGRSYEQYF.

The chain is built from TRBV20-1 and TRBJ1-3; D is undetermined. CDR1 is DFQATT and CDR2 is SNEGSKA in the germline V gene (reference sequence). This CDR3 region has 16 residues. V lost 0 bases, J lost 0 bases, and 12 bases lay in between. The CDR3 is CSARDPGNNSGNTIYF. The DNA for the CDR3 is TGCAGTGCTAGAGATCCGGGGAACAACTCTGGAAACACCATATATTTT.

Note on this clonotype: At one boundary the junction diverges from the germline segment, which might be a read error. The rearrangement links TRBV27 to TRBJ2-7; TRBD2 agrees at 9 bases. The CDR3 has 15 amino acids. Germline CDR1 reads MNHEY; CDR2 reads SMNVEV (reference sequence). The DNA for the CDR3 is TGTGCCAGCAGATTCACTTCTAGCGGGGTCTACGAACAGTACTTC. Protein sequence: CASRFTSSGVYEQYF.

The chain carries TRBV29-1 and TRBJ2-5; no clear D. Germline V lookup: CDR1 SQVTM, CDR2 ANQGSEA. The CDR3 is 8 residues long. Trimming shortened V by 4 bases and J by 7 bases, and 1 base separated the two germline ends. For the CDR3, the DNA is TGCAGCGTTGGGACCCAGTACTTC. This codes for CSVGTQYF.

This clonotype was observed a handful of times. It may be a read error: a sequence one base away is much more abundant. The chain joins TRBV27 to TRBJ1-1, with no clear D. The CDR3 sequence is 12 residues long. V was pared by 5 bases and J by 1 base, with 5 bases between. Germline V CDR1 and CDR2: MNHEY, SMNVEV (reference sequence). The CDR3 sequence: CASSKENTEAFF. CDR3 DNA: TGTGCCAGCAGTAAGGAGAACACTGAAGCTTTCTTT.

This clonotype came up many times. The genes are TRBV7-9 and TRBJ2-7; D could derive from TRBD1 or TRBD2 (6 bases each). Germline V gene lookup returns CDR1 SEHNR and CDR2 FQNEAQ (reference sequence). This CDR3 region has 16 residues. Trimming took 1 base from V and 3 from J, leaving 16 bases between them. The CDR3 protein is CASSLVAGQGYYEQYF. The CDR3 nucleotides are TGTGCCAGCAGCTTAGTTGCGGGACAAGGGTACTACGAGCAGTACTTC.

This clonotype was seen only a few times. The chain recombines TRBV19 with TRBJ2-1, with TRBD2 identical over 7 bases. The germline gives CDR1 LNHDA, CDR2 SQIVND (reference sequence). V trimming: 5 bases; J trimming: 2 bases; junction bases outside the gene matches: 12. There are 17 residues in the CDR3. The CDR3 reads CASSPFPLAAAYNEQFF. The CDR3 region has the DNA TGTGCCAGTAGTCCCTTCCCTCTAGCGGCGGCCTACAATGAGCAGTTCTTC.

In its sample, this clonotype was seen many times. V is TRBV18 and J is TRBJ1-6, with TRBD1 as a possible D gene (6 bases). Trimming shortened V by 3 bases and J by 6 bases, and 15 bases separated the two germline ends. This CDR3 contains 16 residues. CDR1 and CDR2 (germline): KGHSH, LQKENI. The CDR3 spells CASSPSTGHANSPLHF. CDR3 in DNA: TGTGCCAGCTCACCTAGCACGGGACACGCTAATTCACCCCTCCACTTT. The variable domain in full, completed from reference TRBV18 and TRBJ1-6, reads NAGVMQNPRHLVRRRGQEARLRCSPMKGHSHVYWYRQLPEEGLKFMVYLQKENIIDESGMPKERFSAEFPKEGPSILRIQQVVRGDSAAYFCASSPSTGHANSPLHFGNGTRLTVT.

The chain couples TRBV7-3 to TRBJ2-1; TRBD2 aligns across 7 bases. CDR1 and CDR2 from the germline V gene are SGHTA and FQGTGA. The V and J ends lost 11 bases and 5 bases, in that order; junction bases with no gene match: 9. The CDR3 consists of 13 residues. For the CDR3, the DNA is TGTGCCTGCTCGACTAGCCGGAACAATGAGCAGTTCTTC. It encodes CACSTSRNNEQFF.